The 23 T cell receptor beta chains below come from one sample, sequenced in a study of cytomegalovirus exposure and HLA in healthy donors. In the PCR, 60 Vbeta and 13 Jbeta primers were used. The repertoire was sequenced with immunoSEQ multiplex PCR; TCRdb's copy has only in-frame clones and lacks some. The sample yields 30,000 to 35,000 clones, of which the top ten take up about 3.4%. Material for sequencing was PBMCs. Receptors were obtained from a woman aged 40 to 50 in good health and CMV-seropositive.

This chain connects TRBV2 to TRBJ2-1, with D possibly being TRBD2 (5 bases). V lost 6 bases and J 7 bases, leaving 16 bases between the germline ends. The CDR3 loop spans 14 amino acids. Germline values: CDR1 SNHLY, CDR2 FYNNEI. In nucleotides, the CDR3 is TGTGCCAGCAGAGGGTGGGAGATCGGGAATGAGCAGTTCTTC. Translation: CASRGWEIGNEQFF.

The rearrangement joins TRBV4-3 to TRBJ1-1; a possible D gene is TRBD1 (6 bases). The V end lost 6 bases, the J end lost 0 bases, and 29 bases lay between the germline ends. Germline CDR1 is LGHNA and CDR2 is YSLEER. CDR3 length equals 20 residues. The CDR3 loop is CASSKGGGEPPSRMNTEAFF. DNA of the CDR3: TGCGCCAGCAGTAAGGGGGGGGGCGAACCCCCTAGCAGGATGAACACTGAAGCTTTCTTT.

This chain links TRBV4-1 with TRBJ1-5; D may be TRBD1 (5 bases). V lost 2 bases and J lost 0, with 17 bases in between. Per the germline V gene, CDR1 is MGHRA and CDR2 is YSYEKL. There are 18 residues in the CDR3. The DNA for the CDR3 is TGCGCCAGCAGCCAATTCGGGGGAGGAGGGAATAGCAATCAGCCCCAGCATTTT. The encoded protein is CASSQFGGGGNSNQPQHF.

The chain couples TRBV7-6 to TRBJ2-3; no clear D gene. Germline V lookup: CDR1 SGHVS, CDR2 FNYEAQ. Trimming pared 5 bases from V and 2 bases from J, leaving 8 bases between. The CDR3 is made up of 13 amino acids. The CDR3 reads CASSPSVTDTQYF. The DNA of the CDR3 is TGTGCCAGCAGCCCCTCCGTCACAGATACGCAGTATTTT.

The V gene is TRBV6-5, the J gene TRBJ1-1; D unclear. Trimming shortened V by 7 bases and J by 0 bases, and 15 bases separated the two germline ends. Germline CDR1 MNHEY, CDR2 SVGAGI. The CDR3 loop spans 15 amino acids. CDR3 residues: CASITGGLLNTEAFF. CDR3 DNA: TGTGCCAGCATTACCGGAGGATTACTGAACACTGAAGCTTTCTTT.

This chain connects TRBV4-1 to TRBJ1-5; 7 nucleotides match TRBD1. The length of the CDR3 is 15 residues. Germline V gene sequence: CDR1 MGHRA, CDR2 YSYEKL. J was trimmed by 5 bases and V by 2 bases; bases with no gene match: 6. CDR3 bases: TGCGCCAGCAGCCAATGGGGACAGCGCGATCAGCCCCAGCATTTT. Protein sequence: CASSQWGQRDQPQHF.

The chain has TRBV18 and TRBJ2-1; unclear D gene. Germline loops: CDR1 KGHSH, CDR2 LQKENI. The CDR3 sequence is 12 residues long. V was pared by 2 bases and J by 6 bases, with 5 bases between. The CDR3 region is CASSPGLNEQFF. CDR3 coding DNA: TGTGCCAGCTCACCAGGCCTCAATGAGCAGTTCTTC. The full variable domain, in which reference TRBV18 and TRBJ2-1 provide the parts outside the CDR3, is NAGVMQNPRHLVRRRGQEARLRCSPMKGHSHVYWYRQLPEEGLKFMVYLQKENIIDESGMPKERFSAEFPKEGPSILRIQQVVRGDSAAYFCASSPGLNEQFFGPGTRLTVL.

The chain is built from TRBV7-8 and TRBJ2-3; 10 positions match TRBD1. Germline V gene data show CDR1 as SGHVS and CDR2 as FQNEAQ. The CDR3 runs 14 residues. V was clipped by 7 bases and J by 5 bases; unmatched bases: 6. As DNA, the CDR3 is TGTGCCAGCATCCCGGGACAGGGGCGAGATACGCAGTATTTT. Amino acid sequence: CASIPGQGRDTQYF.

This chain joins TRBV5-1 and TRBJ2-7, with a tentative D call TRBD1 (6 bases). In germline, CDR1 is SGHRS, CDR2 YFSETQ. V was pared by 4 bases and J by 0 bases, with 11 bases between. The CDR3 is 14 residues long. The chain's CDR3 is CASSPGQRSYEQYF. CDR3 in DNA: TGCGCCAGCAGCCCCGGACAGCGCTCCTACGAGCAGTACTTC.

This sequence joins TRBV2 and TRBJ2-7, with TRBD1 matching 7 bases. V lost 8 bases to trimming and J lost 5 bases; unmatched junction nucleotides: 12. Per germline, CDR1 SNHLY and CDR2 FYNNEI. The CDR3 contains 14 residues. The CDR3 here is CASRSTGSTHEQYF. Here the CDR3 DNA reads TGTGCCAGCCGCTCGACAGGGTCTACCCACGAGCAGTACTTC.

The rearrangement uses TRBV4-1 and TRBJ2-5, with D unresolved. This CDR3 has 13 residues. Trimming took 4 bases from V and 4 from J, leaving 10 bases between them. Germline values: CDR1 MGHRA, CDR2 YSYEKL. The CDR3 nucleotides read TGCGCCAGCAGCCCGATAGTGCGAGAGACCCAGTACTTC. Translated: CASSPIVRETQYF.

This chain uses TRBV7-6 with TRBJ2-7; 8 bases align to TRBD2. Germline CDR1 reads SGHVS; CDR2 reads FNYEAQ. The J segment lost 0 bases and the V segment lost 5 bases, leaving 3 bases of the junction unmatched. This CDR3 spans 14 amino acids. The CDR3 protein is CASSTGLGSYEQYF. The CDR3 bases are TGTGCCAGCAGCACGGGACTAGGCTCCTACGAGCAGTACTTC.

The J gene is TRBJ2-3, the V gene TRBV7-3; TRBD2 agrees at 13 bases. The CDR3 contains 17 residues. V shed 5 bases and J 3 bases; nucleotides not matched to a gene: 8. Germline V gene lookup returns CDR1 SGHTA and CDR2 FQGTGA. In nucleotides, the CDR3 is TGTGCCAGCAGCGTAGGACTAGCGGGAGAATCGACAGATACGCAGTATTTT. Amino acid sequence: CASSVGLAGESTDTQYF.

The chain employs TRBV5-5 and TRBJ1-5; 8 positions agree with TRBD1. J was trimmed by 7 bases and V by 2 bases; bases with no gene match: 8. This CDR3 spans 15 amino acids. Germline CDR1 and CDR2: SGHKS and YYEKEE (reference sequence). The CDR3 sequence: CASSFGQGLGQPQHF. The CDR3 DNA is TGTGCCAGCAGCTTTGGACAGGGCCTCGGGCAGCCCCAGCATTTT.

The CDR3 region is CASSGTGLGGYTF. The CDR3 region has the DNA TGTGCCAGCAGTGGGACAGGTCTCGGTGGCTACACCTTC. This chain connects TRBV2 to TRBJ1-2; 7 nucleotides agree with TRBD1. The CDR3 length is 13 residues. Germline values: CDR1 SNHLY, CDR2 FYNNEI. The J segment lost 7 bases and the V segment lost 4 bases, leaving 6 bases of the junction unmatched.

The chain couples TRBV10-3 to TRBJ2-5; 10 bases align to TRBD2. The CDR3 spans 14 residues. The V segment lost 4 bases and the J segment 5 bases; nucleotides outside the gene matches: 4. Germline CDR1 ENHRY, CDR2 SYGVKD. The CDR3 region has the DNA TGTGCCATCAGTGGCCCGACTAGCGGGGAGACCCAGTACTTC. Translating it yields CAISGPTSGETQYF.

The chain uses TRBV18 and TRBJ2-4; 9 bases agree with TRBD1. Per germline, CDR1 KGHSH and CDR2 LQKENI. CDR3 length: 15 residues. V was clipped by 4 bases and J by 2 bases; unmatched bases: 3. In nucleotides, the CDR3 is TGTGCCAGCTCACTGGGACAGGGCTCCAAAAACATTCAGTACTTC. This codes for CASSLGQGSKNIQYF.

The rearrangement uses TRBV7-9 and TRBJ1-4, with TRBD1 as a possible D gene (5 bases). V lost 0 bases and J 7 bases, leaving 12 bases between the germline ends. The CDR3 is 15 residues long. The V gene's germline CDR1 is SEHNR and CDR2 FQNEAQ (reference sequence). CDR3 protein: CASSLAGGGVEKLFF. CDR3 nucleotide sequence: TGTGCCAGCAGCTTAGCCGGGGGAGGTGTTGAAAAACTGTTTTTT.

The chain joins TRBV7-2 to TRBJ1-1; 9 positions agree with TRBD1. There are 14 residues in the CDR3. Germline V gene sequence: CDR1 SGHTA, CDR2 FQGNSA. Germline trimming cut 5 bases from V and 4 bases from J; bases unmatched to any gene: 5. The CDR3 DNA follows: TGTGCCAGCAGCAACAGGGGGCGGTCCACTGAAGCTTTCTTT. Translation: CASSNRGRSTEAFF.

V and J are TRBV2 and TRBJ2-7; 8 positions match TRBD2. Germline CDR1 reads SNHLY; CDR2 reads FYNNEI. CDR3 length: 18 amino acids. The trim removed 0 bases at V and 6 bases at J, leaving 16 bases unmatched. The CDR3 is CASSEALPLAGMAGEQYF. The CDR3 DNA reads TGTGCCAGCAGTGAAGCCCTTCCCTTAGCGGGAATGGCGGGCGAGCAGTACTTC.

This sequence joins TRBV15 and TRBJ1-3; D gene unclear. Germline V gene sequence: CDR1 LNHNV, CDR2 YYDKDF (reference sequence). The germline V and J ends were trimmed by 0 bases and 7 bases, with 13 bases remaining between them. The CDR3 spans 15 residues. CDR3 residues: CATSREAVTLNTIYF. CDR3 nucleotide sequence: TGTGCCACCAGCAGAGAGGCGGTAACGCTGAACACCATATATTTT.

This chain joins TRBV29-1 and TRBJ2-1; 9 nucleotides align to TRBD2. This CDR3 has 15 residues. V gave up 5 bases and J gave up 5 bases; unmatched junction bases: 10. Looked up from germline, CDR1 is SQVTM and CDR2 is ANQGSEA. CDR3 sequence reads: CSVPPGGRANNEQFF. The CDR3 DNA follows: TGCAGCGTTCCACCGGGCGGGAGGGCAAACAATGAGCAGTTCTTC.

The gene calls are TRBV19 and TRBJ2-4; 8 positions match TRBD2. Per the germline V gene, CDR1 is LNHDA and CDR2 is SQIVND (reference sequence). The CDR3 runs to 14 residues. V lost 6 bases, J lost 6 bases, and 7 bases stayed unmatched. The CDR3 here is CASSPGGLGNIQYF. DNA for the CDR3: TGTGCCAGTAGCCCTGGGGGACTAGGAAACATTCAGTACTTC.